The T cell receptor beta chain described here comes from a study of blood T cells in healthy people across ages. About the study: For every two T cells, template switching captured about one barcoded beta molecule.

The V gene's germline CDR1 is MNHNY and CDR2 SVGAGI (reference sequence). V was pared by 6 bases and J by 3 bases, with 14 bases between. The CDR3 spans 14 residues. A sample-barcoded 5' primer and a J-beta primer mix were used in a second PCR of roughly 7 to 11 cycles. MiXCR was run by TCRdb on the 5' RACE reads, yielding one entry per CDR3 protein. The table lists 650,000 to 800,000 distinct CDR3 sequences, roughly 44% of them singletons. This clonotype has a count of ten or more. Specimen: blood. This receptor was identified in a man between 60 and 75 years old in good health. V and J are TRBV6-6 and TRBJ1-1; D may be TRBD1 (5 bases). The CDR3 DNA reads as TGTGCCAGCAGGGGACCGTGGGGGGACACTGAAGCTTTCTTT. Encoded protein: CASRGPWGDTEAFF.